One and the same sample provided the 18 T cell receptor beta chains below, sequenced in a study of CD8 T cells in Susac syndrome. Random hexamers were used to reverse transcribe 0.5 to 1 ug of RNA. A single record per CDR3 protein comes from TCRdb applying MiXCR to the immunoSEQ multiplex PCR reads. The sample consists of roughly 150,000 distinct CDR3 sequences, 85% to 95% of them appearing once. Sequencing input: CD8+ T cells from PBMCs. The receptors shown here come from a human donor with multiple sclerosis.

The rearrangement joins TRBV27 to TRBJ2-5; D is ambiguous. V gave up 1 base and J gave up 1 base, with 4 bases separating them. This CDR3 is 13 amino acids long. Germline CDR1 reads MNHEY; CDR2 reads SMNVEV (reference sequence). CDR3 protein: CASSLWSQETQYF. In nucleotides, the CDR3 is TGTGCCAGCAGTTTATGGTCCCAAGAGACCCAGTACTTC.

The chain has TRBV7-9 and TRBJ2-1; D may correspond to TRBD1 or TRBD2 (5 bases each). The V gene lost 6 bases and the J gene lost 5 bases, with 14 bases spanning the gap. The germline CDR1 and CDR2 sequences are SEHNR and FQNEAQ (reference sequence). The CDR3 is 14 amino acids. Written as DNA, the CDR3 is TGTGCCAGCAGAACCAGGGAGCTCCACAATGAGCAGTTCTTC. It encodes CASRTRELHNEQFF.

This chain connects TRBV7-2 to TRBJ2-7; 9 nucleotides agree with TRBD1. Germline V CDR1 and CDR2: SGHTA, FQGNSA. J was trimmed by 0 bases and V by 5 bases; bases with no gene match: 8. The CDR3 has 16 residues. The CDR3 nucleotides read TGTGCCAGCAGCCCGAGCCGGGACAGGGCCTCCTACGAGCAGTACTTC. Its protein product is CASSPSRDRASYEQYF.

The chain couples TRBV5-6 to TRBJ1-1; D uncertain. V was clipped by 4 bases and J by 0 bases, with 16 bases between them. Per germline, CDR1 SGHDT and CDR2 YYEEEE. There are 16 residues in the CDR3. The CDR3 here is CASSQKRTRLNTEAFF. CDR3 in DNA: TGTGCCAGCAGCCAGAAACGGACGCGATTGAACACTGAAGCTTTCTTT.

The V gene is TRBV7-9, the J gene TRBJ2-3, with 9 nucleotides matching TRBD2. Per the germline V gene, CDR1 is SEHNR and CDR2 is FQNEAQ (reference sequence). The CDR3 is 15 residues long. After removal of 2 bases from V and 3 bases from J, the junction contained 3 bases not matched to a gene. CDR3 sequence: CASSLSAGGTDTQYF. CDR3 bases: TGTGCCAGCAGCTTATCCGCGGGGGGGACAGATACGCAGTATTTT.

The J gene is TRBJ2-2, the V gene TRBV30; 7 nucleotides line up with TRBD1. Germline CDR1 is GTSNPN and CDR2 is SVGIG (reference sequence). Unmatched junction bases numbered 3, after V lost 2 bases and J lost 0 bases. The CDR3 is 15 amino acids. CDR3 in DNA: TGTGCCTGGAGTTGGGACAGCGCGAACACCGGGGAGCTGTTTTTT. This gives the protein CAWSWDSANTGELFF.

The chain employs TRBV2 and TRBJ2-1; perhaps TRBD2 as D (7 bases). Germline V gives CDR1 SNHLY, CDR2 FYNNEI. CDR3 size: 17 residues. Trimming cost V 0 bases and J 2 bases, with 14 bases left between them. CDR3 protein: CASSEARRGPPYNEQFF. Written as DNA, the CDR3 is TGTGCCAGCAGTGAAGCTAGGCGGGGGCCCCCCTACAATGAGCAGTTCTTC. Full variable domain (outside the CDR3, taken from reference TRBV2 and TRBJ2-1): EPEVTQTPSHQVTQMGQEVILRCVPISNHLYFYWYRQILGQKVEFLVSFYNNEISEKSEIFDDQFSVERPDGSNFTLKIRSTKLEDSAMYFCASSEARRGPPYNEQFFGPGTRLTVL.

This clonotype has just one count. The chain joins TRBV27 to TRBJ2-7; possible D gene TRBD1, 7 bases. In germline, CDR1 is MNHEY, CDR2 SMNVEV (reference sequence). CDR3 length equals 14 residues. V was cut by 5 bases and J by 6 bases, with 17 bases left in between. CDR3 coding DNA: TGTGCCAGCAGTCAGGGGGGCAGTGCGGGCGAGCAGTACTTC. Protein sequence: CASSQGGSAGEQYF.

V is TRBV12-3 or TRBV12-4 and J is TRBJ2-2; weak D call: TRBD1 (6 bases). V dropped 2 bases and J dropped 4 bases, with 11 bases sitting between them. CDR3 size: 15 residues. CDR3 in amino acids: CASSLSGAVTGELFF. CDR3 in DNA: TGTGCCAGCAGTTTATCAGGGGCCGTCACCGGGGAGCTGTTTTTT.

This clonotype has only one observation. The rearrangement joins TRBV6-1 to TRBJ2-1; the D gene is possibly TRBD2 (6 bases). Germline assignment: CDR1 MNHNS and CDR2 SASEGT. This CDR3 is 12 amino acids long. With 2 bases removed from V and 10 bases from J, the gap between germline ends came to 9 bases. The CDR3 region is CASSEYGGEQFF. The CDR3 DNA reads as TGTGCCAGCAGTGAATACGGGGGAGAGCAGTTCTTC.

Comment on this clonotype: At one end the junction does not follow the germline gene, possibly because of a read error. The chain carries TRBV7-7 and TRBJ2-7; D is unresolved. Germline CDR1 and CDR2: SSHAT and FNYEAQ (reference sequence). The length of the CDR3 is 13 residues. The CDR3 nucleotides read TGTGCTAGCAGCTTCCAAGCAGACTACGAGCAGTACTTC. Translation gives CASSFQADYEQYF. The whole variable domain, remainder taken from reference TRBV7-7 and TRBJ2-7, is GAGVSQSPRYKVTKRGQDVTLRCDPISSHATLYWYQQALGQGPEFLTYFNYEAQPDKSGLPSDRFSAERPEGSISTLTIQRTEQRDSAMYRCASSFQADYEQYFGPGTRLTVT.

The CDR3 loop is CASSLGAGAEQYF. The CDR3 coding sequence is TGTGCCAGCAGTTTAGGTGCAGGCGCCGAGCAGTACTTC. The chain is built from TRBV27 and TRBJ2-7; D is unclear. The V end lost 2 bases, the J end lost 6 bases, and 11 bases lay between the germline ends. This CDR3 has 13 amino acids. CDR1 is MNHEY, CDR2 SMNVEV, per germline (reference sequence).

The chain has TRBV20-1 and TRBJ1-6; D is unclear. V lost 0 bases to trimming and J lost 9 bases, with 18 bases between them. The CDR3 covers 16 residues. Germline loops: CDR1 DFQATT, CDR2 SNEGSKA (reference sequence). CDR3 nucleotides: TGCAGTGCTAGAGATGGGTCAGGAGGGATGGGTTCACCCCTCCACTTT. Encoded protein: CSARDGSGGMGSPLHF.

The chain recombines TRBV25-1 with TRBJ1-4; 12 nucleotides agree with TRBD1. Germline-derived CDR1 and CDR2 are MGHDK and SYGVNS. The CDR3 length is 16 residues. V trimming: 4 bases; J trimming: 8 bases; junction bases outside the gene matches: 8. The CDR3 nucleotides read TGTGCCAGCAGTGGATCGGGACAGGGGGCCGAGGAAAAACTGTTTTTT. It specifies CASSGSGQGAEEKLFF.

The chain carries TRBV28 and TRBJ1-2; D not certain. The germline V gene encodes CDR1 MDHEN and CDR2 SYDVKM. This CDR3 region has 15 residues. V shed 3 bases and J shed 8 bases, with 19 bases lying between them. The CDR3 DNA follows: TGTGCCAGCAGTTTGGAGGCAGAGTCTACTATGGGCTACACCTTC. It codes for CASSLEAESTMGYTF.

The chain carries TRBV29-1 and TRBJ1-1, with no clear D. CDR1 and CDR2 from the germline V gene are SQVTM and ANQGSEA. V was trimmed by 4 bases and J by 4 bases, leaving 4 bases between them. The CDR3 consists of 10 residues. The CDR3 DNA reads TGCAGCGTTGGGGGCACTGAAGCTTTCTTT. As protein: CSVGGTEAFF.

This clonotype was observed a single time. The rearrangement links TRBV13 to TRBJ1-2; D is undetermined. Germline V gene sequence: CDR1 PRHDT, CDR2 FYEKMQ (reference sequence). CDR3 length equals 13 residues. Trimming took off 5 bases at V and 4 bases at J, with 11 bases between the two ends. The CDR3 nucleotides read TGTGCCAGCAGCCTCACAGAGATCTATGGCTACACCTTC. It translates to CASSLTEIYGYTF.

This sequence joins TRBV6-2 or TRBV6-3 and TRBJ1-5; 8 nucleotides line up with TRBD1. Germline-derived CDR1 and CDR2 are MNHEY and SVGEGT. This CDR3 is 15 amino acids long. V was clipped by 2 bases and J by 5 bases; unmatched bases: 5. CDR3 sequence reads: CASSYVRTGHQPQHF. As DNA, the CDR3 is TGTGCCAGCAGTTACGTTCGGACAGGGCATCAGCCCCAGCATTTT.